These T cell receptor beta chains were read from a single sample in a study of control samples from healthy donors and cancer patients. The method was immunoSEQ multiplex PCR; TCRdb's version includes in-frame clones alone and lacks a portion of them. The data show some 250,000 clones, approximately 80% seen once. Sequenced input: PBMCs. The receptor source for this set is a woman aged 55-75 years with lung cancer. The CDR3 runs from the conserved cysteine through the conserved F or W. A D gene is named only where the DNA matches it firmly. Part of the rows lack a size; the others show once, few, many or a class for expanded clones.

v_gene	abundance	j_gene	d_gene	CDR3nt	CDR3aa
TRBV10-3	.	TRBJ2-1	TRBD1	TGTGCCATCAGTGGTGACAGGGGGGACAATGAGCAGTTCTTC	CAISGDRGDNEQFF
TRBV19	.	TRBJ1-4	.	TGTGCCAGTACCGGACTCGAAAAACTGTTTTTT	CASTGLEKLFF
TRBV2	.	TRBJ2-1	TRBD2	TGTGCCAGCAGTTACTGGACTAGCGGGGATGAGCAGTTCTTC	CASSYWTSGDEQFF
TRBV12-3/TRBV12-4	.	TRBJ2-5	.	TGTGCCAGCAGTTTTAGGGGTAGCCAGACCCAGTACTTC	CASSFRGSQTQYF
TRBV28	once	TRBJ2-7	.	TGTGCCAGCAGTCAACACAGGGAAACCTACGAGCAGTACTTC	CASSQHRETYEQYF
TRBV6-5	.	TRBJ2-1	TRBD2	TGTGCCAGCAGTCCAGCGGGAGGGAGGTCTAATGAGCAGTTCTTC	CASSPAGGRSNEQFF
TRBV15	once	TRBJ2-1	.	TGTGCCACCAGCTCCCGGGACCTGTATTCCCATGAGCAGTTCTTC	CATSSRDLYSHEQFF
TRBV7-6	.	TRBJ2-1	.	TGTGCCAGCAGCCCCTCAGGGGGGGGAATGGATGAGCAGTTCTTC	CASSPSGGGMDEQFF
TRBV14	.	TRBJ1-1	.	TGTGCCAGCAGCCAAGATAGGCTCGGGGGGACTGAAGCTTTCTTT	CASSQDRLGGTEAFF
TRBV3-1/TRBV3-2	.	TRBJ2-2	.	TGTGCCAGCAGCCAACTGGGAAATAGCGCCGGGGAGCTGTTTTTT	CASSQLGNSAGELFF
TRBV10-3	.	TRBJ2-7	.	TGTGCCATCAGTGAGTCGACCCTGGACGAGCAGTACTTC	CAISESTLDEQYF
TRBV18	.	TRBJ2-5	.	TGTGCCAGCTCTCATGTGGGGCCGCAAGAGACCCAGTACTTC	CASSHVGPQETQYF
TRBV4-1	.	TRBJ1-3	.	TGCGCCAGCAGCCAAGATTCGCGGGGGGCGGCTGGAAACACCATATATTTT	CASSQDSRGAAGNTIYF
TRBV12-5	few	TRBJ1-4	TRBD1	TGTGCTAGTGGTTCAGGACAGGGCTCGACTAATGAAAAACTGTTTTTT	CASGSGQGSTNEKLFF
TRBV7-9	.	TRBJ2-3	.	TGTGCCAGCAGCTTAGGTCTCGACGCTAGCACAGATACGCAGTATTTT	CASSLGLDASTDTQYF
TRBV29-1	.	TRBJ1-2	.	TGCAGCGTCCCGGGACCCAGGGATGGCTACACCTTC	CSVPGPRDGYTF
TRBV6-5	.	TRBJ1-1	TRBD1	TGTGCCAGCAGTTTACAGGGGGCCAACACTGAAGCTTTCTTT	CASSLQGANTEAFF
TRBV11-2	.	TRBJ1-1	.	TGTGCCAGCAGCTTAAGCGCGGGGAAAACTGAAGCTTTCTTT	CASSLSAGKTEAFF
TRBV9	.	TRBJ1-1	.	TGTGCCAGCAGCGTAGATGAGGGTAGAACTGAAGCTTTCTTT	CASSVDEGRTEAFF
TRBV28	.	TRBJ2-2	.	TGTGCCAGCAGGGCGGACGGGAACACCGGGGAGCTGTTTTTT	CASRADGNTGELFF
TRBV5-4	.	TRBJ2-7	TRBD2	TGTGCCAGCAGCCCCGGTGGACTAGCGAACGAGCAGTACTTC	CASSPGGLANEQYF
TRBV3-1/TRBV3-2	once	TRBJ1-4	.	TGTGCCAGCGGCCCCCGGGGTGAAAAACTGTTTTTT	CASGPRGEKLFF
TRBV12-3/TRBV12-4	.	TRBJ1-2	TRBD1	TGTGCCAGCAAGGGGACAGTTAACTATGGCTACACCTTC	CASKGTVNYGYTF
TRBV3-1/TRBV3-2	.	TRBJ2-2	.	TGTGCCAGCGGCCGACTAGCCCAGGGGGGGGAGCTGTTTTTT	CASGRLAQGGELFF
TRBV21-1	.	TRBJ2-3	.	TGTGCCAGCAGCAAAGAGGGACGTGAAGCTACAGATACGCAGTATTTT	CASSKEGREATDTQYF